The rows below give T cell receptor beta chains drawn from one sample of a study of response to subunit inactivated influenza vaccine. TCRdb re-derived calls from the RT-PCR reads in MiXCR, one entry per CDR3 protein. Among around 850,000 distinct CDR3 sequences listed, approximately 17% were seen once. Sequencing was performed on PBMCs from blood, taken more than 4 days after vaccination. The receptors here all came from a man aged 45-65 years who received an inactivated influenza vaccine. Each CDR3 is given with its conserved first and last residue. The D gene is left open where the match is weak. Clone size is not always given. Where it is, it says once, few, many or a class for expanded clones.

CDR3 protein | CDR3 DNA | D gene | J gene | V gene | clone size
CASSYRGRDEQYF | TGTGCCAGCAGTTACCGGGGACGGGACGAGCAGTACTTC | - | TRBJ2-7 | TRBV6-5 | -
CRPGRSQGVTEAFF | TGCAGACCTGGTCGCTCTCAGGGGGTCACTGAAGCTTTCTTT | TRBD1 | TRBJ1-1 | TRBV20-1 | -
CSGLYYEQYF | TGCAGTGGGTTGTACTACGAGCAGTACTTC | - | TRBJ2-7 | TRBV20-1 | few
CATSRTPGTGNTGELFF | TGTGCCACCAGCAGAACACCTGGGACAGGGAACACCGGGGAGCTGTTTTTT | TRBD1 | TRBJ2-2 | TRBV15 | -
CASSGPGDGYNYGYTF | TGTGCCAGCAGCGGCCCCGGAGACGGTTACAACTATGGCTACACCTTC | - | TRBJ1-2 | TRBV9 | many
CASSVEGGPTYEQYF | TGTGCCAGCAGCGTAGAGGGGGGACCGACCTACGAGCAGTACTTC | - | TRBJ2-7 | TRBV9 | -
CASSSLPGLAGANNEQFF | TGTGCCAGCAGCTCACTTCCGGGACTAGCGGGGGCGAACAATGAGCAGTTCTTC | TRBD2 | TRBJ2-1 | TRBV11-2 | -
CASRALIAGLDARDTQYF | TGTGCCAGCAGAGCTCTGATCGCCGGACTCGATGCCCGGGATACGCAGTATTTT | - | TRBJ2-3 | TRBV11-2 | -
CASSFGLAIRETQYF | TGTGCCAGCAGCTTTGGACTAGCTATTCGAGAGACCCAGTACTTC | TRBD2 | TRBJ2-5 | TRBV11-2 | -
CSARDVRQGYEQYF | TGCAGTGCTAGAGATGTTCGACAGGGGTACGAGCAGTACTTC | TRBD1 | TRBJ2-7 | TRBV20-1 | -
CSGSGRATDTQYF | TGCAGCGGGAGCGGGAGGGCCACAGATACGCAGTATTTT | TRBD2 | TRBJ2-3 | TRBV29-1 | -
CSVERRLVRNEQFF | TGCAGCGTTGAACGCCGACTAGTGCGGAATGAGCAGTTCTTC | - | TRBJ2-1 | TRBV29-1 | many
CASKGGQGAFYEQYF | TGTGCCAGCAAAGGGGGCCAGGGGGCATTCTACGAGCAGTACTTC | TRBD1 | TRBJ2-7 | TRBV2 | -
CSATTLGFRDDKLFF | TGCAGTGCCACAACCCTGGGATTTAGGGATGATAAACTGTTTTTT | - | TRBJ1-4 | TRBV20-1 | -
CAISDSRTSGSYEQYF | TGTGCCATCAGTGATTCAAGGACTAGCGGGAGCTACGAGCAGTACTTC | TRBD2 | TRBJ2-7 | TRBV10-3 | many
CSATVAGRYNEQFF | TGCAGTGCTACTGTAGCAGGGAGGTACAATGAGCAGTTCTTC | - | TRBJ2-1 | TRBV20-1 | -
CASSLQGARNEQYF | TGCGCCAGCAGCTTACAGGGGGCGCGCAACGAGCAGTACTTC | TRBD1 | TRBJ2-7 | TRBV5-1 | few
CASSFLAGHEAFF | TGTGCCAGCAGTTTCCTCGCAGGCCATGAAGCTTTCTTT | - | TRBJ1-1 | TRBV12-3/TRBV12-4 | -
CSASWIASTDTQYF | TGCAGTGCTAGTTGGATCGCTAGCACAGATACGCAGTATTTT | - | TRBJ2-3 | TRBV20-1 | -
CASTPRLAGPYEQYF | TGTGCCAGCACCCCTAGACTAGCGGGACCCTACGAGCAGTACTTC | TRBD2 | TRBJ2-7 | TRBV27 | -
CASRPLSSNEQFF | TGTGCCAGCAGGCCCTTGTCCAGCAATGAGCAGTTCTTC | - | TRBJ2-1 | TRBV12-3/TRBV12-4 | many
CASSESPGELFF | TGTGCCAGCAGCGAAAGTCCCGGGGAGCTGTTTTTT | - | TRBJ2-2 | TRBV9 | few
CASSDIPGQGGTGELFF | TGTGCCAGCAGTGATATCCCGGGACAGGGCGGCACCGGGGAGCTGTTTTTT | TRBD1 | TRBJ2-2 | TRBV6-4 | -
CASSPDRGGDTQYF | TGTGCCAGCAGCCCTGATAGAGGGGGGGACACGCAGTATTTT | - | TRBJ2-3 | TRBV7-2 | few
CAIKGERSYNEQFF | TGTGCCATCAAAGGGGAGCGGTCCTACAATGAGCAGTTCTTC | - | TRBJ2-1 | TRBV10-3 | few
CASSYSWSNGELFF | TGTGCCAGCAGTTACTCGTGGAGTAACGGGGAGCTGTTTTTT | - | TRBJ2-2 | TRBV6-5 | many
CASKSTSGTGELFF | TGTGCCAGCAAATCAACTAGCGGAACCGGGGAGCTGTTTTTT | TRBD2 | TRBJ2-2 | TRBV6-1 | few
CASSPNLSGTGYTGELFF | TGTGCCAGCAGCCCAAACCTCTCCGGGACAGGGTACACCGGGGAGCTGTTTTTT | TRBD1 | TRBJ2-2 | TRBV5-4 | -
CSVKEVNEQFF | TGCAGTGTTAAGGAGGTGAATGAGCAGTTCTTC | - | TRBJ2-1 | TRBV20-1 | -
CASSHITVNTEAFF | TGTGCCAGCAGCCATATCACAGTTAACACTGAAGCTTTCTTT | - | TRBJ1-1 | TRBV5-7 | few
CASSYAPSSTKYNEQFF | TGTGCCAGCAGTTACGCTCCATCTAGCACTAAATACAATGAGCAGTTCTTC | - | TRBJ2-1 | TRBV6-5 | few
CATSRSVLANTGELFF | TGTGCCACCAGCAGATCGGTGCTCGCGAACACCGGGGAGCTGTTTTTT | - | TRBJ2-2 | TRBV15 | -
CASSRQKQYNEQFF | TGTGCCAGCAGCCGACAGAAACAATACAATGAGCAGTTCTTC | - | TRBJ2-1 | TRBV14 | -
CASSVTFTYNEQFF | TGTGCCAGCAGCGTCACCTTCACCTACAATGAGCAGTTCTTC | - | TRBJ2-1 | TRBV11-2 | few